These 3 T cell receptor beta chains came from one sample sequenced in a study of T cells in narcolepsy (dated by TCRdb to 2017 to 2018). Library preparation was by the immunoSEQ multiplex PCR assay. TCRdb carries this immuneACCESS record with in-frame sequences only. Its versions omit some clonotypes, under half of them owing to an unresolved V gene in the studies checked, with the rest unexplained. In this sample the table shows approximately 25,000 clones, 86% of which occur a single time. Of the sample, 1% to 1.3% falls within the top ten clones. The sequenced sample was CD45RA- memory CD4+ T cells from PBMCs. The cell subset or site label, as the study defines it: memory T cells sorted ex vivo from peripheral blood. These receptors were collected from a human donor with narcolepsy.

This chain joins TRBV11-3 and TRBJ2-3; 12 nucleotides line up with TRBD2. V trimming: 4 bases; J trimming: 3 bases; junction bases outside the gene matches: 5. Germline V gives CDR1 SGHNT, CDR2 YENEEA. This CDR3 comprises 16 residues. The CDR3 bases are TGTGCCAGCAGCTCCGACACTAGCGGGGGGACAGATACGCAGTATTTT. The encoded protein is CASSSDTSGGTDTQYF.

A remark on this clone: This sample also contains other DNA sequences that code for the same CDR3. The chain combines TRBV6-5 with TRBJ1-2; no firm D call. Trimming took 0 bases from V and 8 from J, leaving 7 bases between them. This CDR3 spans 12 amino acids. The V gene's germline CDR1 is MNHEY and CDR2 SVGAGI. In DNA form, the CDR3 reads TGTGCCAGCAGTTACTCGGGAGGCGGCTACACCTTC. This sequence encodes CASSYSGGGYTF.

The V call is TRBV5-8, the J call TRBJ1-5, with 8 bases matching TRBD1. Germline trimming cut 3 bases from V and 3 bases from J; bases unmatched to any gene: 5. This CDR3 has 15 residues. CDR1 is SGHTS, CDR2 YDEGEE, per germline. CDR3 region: CASSSGQGPNQPQHF. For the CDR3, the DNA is TGTGCCAGCAGCTCAGGACAGGGCCCCAATCAGCCCCAGCATTTT. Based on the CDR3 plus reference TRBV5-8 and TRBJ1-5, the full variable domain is EAGVTQSPTHLIKTRGQQATLRCSPISGHTSVYWYQQALGLGLQFLLWYDEGEERNRGNFPPRFSGRQFPNYSSELNVNALELEDSALYLCASSSGQGPNQPQHFGDGTRLSIL.